The 29 T cell receptor beta chains below were found in one sample sequenced in a study of shared clonotypes between healthy human individuals (dated by TCRdb to 2020 to 2022). Library preparation was by the immunoSEQ multiplex PCR assay. What TCRdb holds here is the immuneACCESS table cut down to in-frame rearrangements. Part of the clones is not present; checked against another copy, under half of the missing clones reflect an unresolved V gene, and the others are unexplained. This sample gives roughly 500,000 clones in total; about three quarters of them show up just once. The top ten clonotypes cover over 10% of the sample. The sample comprised PBMCs. These receptors all stem from a woman aged 40 to 55 in good health. Some clones in this sample may be carry-over from other donors' samples.

With regard to this clone: Other nucleotide sequences in the sample specify the same CDR3. The rearrangement joins TRBV9 to TRBJ2-2; D is unclear. This CDR3 spans 14 amino acids. The germline V and J ends were trimmed by 0 bases and 2 bases, with 5 bases remaining between them. Germline assignment: CDR1 SGDLS and CDR2 YYNGEE. As DNA, the CDR3 is TGTGCCAGCAGCGTAGACGGAAACACCGGGGAGCTGTTTTTT. It yields the protein CASSVDGNTGELFF.

The gene calls are TRBV6-6 and TRBJ1-1; the match to TRBD1 covers 9 bases. Germline CDR1 and CDR2: MNHNY and SVGAGI (reference sequence). The CDR3 extends over 16 amino acids. Trimming at V came to 3 bases and at J to 7 bases, leaving 12 bases not matched to a gene. CDR3 residues: CASSYRDRVGEIEAFF. DNA of the CDR3: TGTGCCAGCAGTTATCGGGACAGGGTAGGTGAGATTGAAGCTTTCTTT.

The rearrangement uses TRBV29-1 and TRBJ2-1; 10 nucleotides line up with TRBD2. V trimming: 2 bases; J trimming: 4 bases; junction bases outside the gene matches: 2. The CDR3 is 14 amino acids. Germline values: CDR1 SQVTM, CDR2 ANQGSEA. The CDR3 nucleotides are TGCAGCGTTGAAAAGCGGGAGGGTTACAATGAGCAGTTCTTC. Translated: CSVEKREGYNEQFF.

The chain joins TRBV19 to TRBJ1-1; tentatively, D is TRBD1 (5 bases). The CDR3 loop spans 21 amino acids. Germline V gives CDR1 LNHDA, CDR2 SQIVND (reference sequence). V dropped 3 bases and J dropped 7 bases, with 36 bases sitting between them. The CDR3 DNA sequence: TGTGCCAGTAGTATCGGGGTAATTGGCCCTGGTAGACAGCGGTCTAAAATTGAAGCTTTCTTT. This gives the protein CASSIGVIGPGRQRSKIEAFF.

The chain uses TRBV7-9 and TRBJ2-7; 8 bases match TRBD1. Germline V gene lookup returns CDR1 SEHNR and CDR2 FQNEAQ (reference sequence). The CDR3 length is 17 residues. J was trimmed by 1 base and V by 5 bases; bases with no gene match: 13. The CDR3 sequence: CASSPGVGRGRSYEQYF. The CDR3 DNA reads TGTGCCAGCAGCCCAGGGGTGGGCAGGGGGCGATCCTACGAGCAGTACTTC.

The J gene is TRBJ2-7, the V gene TRBV28; 8 nucleotides align to TRBD2. CDR1 and CDR2 from the germline V gene are MDHEN and SYDVKM. Trimming removed 5 bases from V and 0 bases from J; junction bases left unmatched: 12. The CDR3 length is 17 residues. The DNA of the CDR3 is TGTGCCAGCAGTCTGGCTCGGGGTAGCGGGGTCTCCTACGAGCAGTACTTC. Amino acids: CASSLARGSGVSYEQYF. Based on the CDR3 plus reference TRBV28 and TRBJ2-7, the full variable domain is DVKVTQSSRYLVKRTGEKVFLECVQDMDHENMFWYRQDPGLGLRLIYFSYDVKMKEKGDIPEGYSVSREKKERFSLILESASTNQTSMYLCASSLARGSGVSYEQYFGPGTRLTVT.

This clone was seen just once. The chain couples TRBV5-5 to TRBJ1-5; tentative D call: TRBD1 (6 bases). The CDR3 has 19 residues. Germline CDR1 and CDR2: SGHKS and YYEKEE (reference sequence). Trimming removed 4 bases from V and 4 bases from J, with 27 bases in between. CDR3: CASSIPGIWGRLVNQPQHF. The CDR3 bases are TGTGCCAGCAGCATCCCCGGGATTTGGGGGCGCCTAGTTAATCAGCCCCAGCATTTT.

Notes on this clone: The junction differs from germline at one of its ends, possibly a read error. The chain joins TRBV6-6 to TRBJ1-4, with TRBD1 as a possible D gene (5 bases). The V gene's germline CDR1 is MNHNY and CDR2 SVGAGI (reference sequence). This CDR3 has 15 amino acids. Written as DNA, the CDR3 is TGTGCCGGCAGTTACTCGCAGGGAGCTAATGAAAAACTGTTTTTT. Amino acid sequence: CAGSYSQGANEKLFF.

This clone was recorded only once. Other DNA sequences in this specimen translate into the identical CDR3. This chain joins TRBV7-9 and TRBJ2-7; a weak D match, TRBD1 (6 bases). V was cut by 5 bases and J by 4 bases, with 9 bases left in between. CDR1 is SEHNR and CDR2 is FQNEAQ in the germline V gene (reference sequence). This CDR3 comprises 12 residues. Here the CDR3 DNA reads TGTGCCAGCAGCAAGACAGGTTACGAGCAGTACTTC. Amino acid sequence: CASSKTGYEQYF.

The chain uses TRBV28 and TRBJ1-2, with a possible D match to TRBD1 (5 bases). Trimming cost V 2 bases and J 7 bases, with 8 bases left between them. CDR3 size: 12 residues. Germline V gene sequence: CDR1 MDHEN, CDR2 SYDVKM. The CDR3 region is CASSLMGPGYTF. The CDR3 coding sequence is TGTGCCAGCAGTTTAATGGGGCCTGGCTACACCTTC.

This chain joins TRBV5-4 and TRBJ2-7; 9 nucleotides line up with TRBD2. V shed 0 bases, J shed 6 bases, and the junction held 13 bases outside the gene matches. Germline V gene sequence: CDR1 SGHNT, CDR2 YYREEE (reference sequence). This CDR3 contains 17 residues. CDR3 in amino acids: CASSLAGAVAGVGEQYF. The CDR3 region has the DNA TGTGCCAGCAGCTTGGCCGGAGCGGTAGCGGGAGTAGGCGAGCAGTACTTC. Using reference TRBV5-4 and TRBJ2-7 for the parts outside the CDR3, the full variable domain is ETGVTQSPTHLIKTRGQQVTLRCSSQSGHNTVSWYQQALGQGPQFIFQYYREEENGRGNFPPRFSGLQFPNYSSELNVNALELDDSALYLCASSLAGAVAGVGEQYFGPGTRLTVT.

This clone was counted a few times. The chain links TRBV28 to TRBJ1-5; perhaps TRBD1 as D (6 bases). The germline CDR1 and CDR2 sequences are MDHEN and SYDVKM. Trimming removed 6 bases from V and 5 bases from J, with 11 bases in between. This CDR3 comprises 13 residues. CDR3 coding DNA: TGTGCCAGCAGCAGGGGAGGGCATCAGCCCCAGCATTTT. Protein: CASSRGGHQPQHF.

The chain has TRBV14 and TRBJ1-2; perhaps TRBD1 as D (5 bases). The length of the CDR3 is 14 residues. Per the germline V gene, CDR1 is SGHDN and CDR2 is FVKESK. V lost 1 base and J lost 8, with 14 bases in between. The CDR3 is CASSQAGRAKGYTF. In DNA, the CDR3 is TGTGCCAGCAGCCAAGCAGGGAGGGCTAAGGGCTACACCTTC.

V usage is TRBV19 and J usage is TRBJ2-2; 7 bases line up with TRBD2. The junction had 5 bases not matched to a gene; V was cut back by 5 bases and J by 5 bases. The CDR3 spans 14 residues. Per germline, CDR1 LNHDA and CDR2 SQIVND (reference sequence). The CDR3 region is CASSAPGRTGELFF. CDR3 DNA sequence: TGTGCCAGTAGTGCTCCCGGGAGGACCGGGGAGCTGTTTTTT.

V usage is TRBV19 and J usage is TRBJ2-1, with D possibly being TRBD2 (6 bases). The CDR3 covers 16 residues. CDR1 LNHDA and CDR2 SQIVND come from the germline V gene (reference sequence). Trimming removed 5 bases at V and 2 bases at J, with 16 bases between. The chain's CDR3 is CASSHRTSSAYNEQFF. The CDR3 region has the DNA TGTGCCAGTAGTCACCGTACTAGCTCGGCCTACAATGAGCAGTTCTTC.

The chain employs TRBV30 and TRBJ2-3, with TRBD2 matching over 7 bases. V trimming: 0 bases; J trimming: 13 bases; junction bases outside the gene matches: 13. The CDR3 totals 14 residues. Germline CDR1 GTSNPN, CDR2 SVGIG (reference sequence). DNA for the CDR3: TGTGCCTGGAGTGTACGGCTAGCGGTTGGGGGGAAGTATTTT. Translation: CAWSVRLAVGGKYF.

V gene TRBV29-1 combines with J gene TRBJ2-5; the D is unclear. The CDR3 extends over 13 amino acids. Germline CDR1 reads SQVTM; CDR2 reads ANQGSEA. V was shortened by 6 bases and J by 4 bases, with 15 bases between the two germline ends. CDR3 residues: CSVARDVGETQYF. For the CDR3, the DNA is TGCAGCGTAGCCCGCGATGTAGGAGAGACCCAGTACTTC.

At least ten counts were recorded for this clone. Other DNA sequences within the sample encode an identical CDR3. The chain has TRBV2 and TRBJ1-5; TRBD1 is a possible D gene (6 bases). Germline V gene data show CDR1 as SNHLY and CDR2 as FYNNEI. The CDR3 runs 13 residues. Trimming shortened V by 6 bases and J by 6 bases, and 12 bases separated the two germline ends. The CDR3 DNA reads TGTGCCAGCAGCCGGGACACAGGTCAGCCCCAGCATTTT. It codes for CASSRDTGQPQHF.

The rearrangement uses TRBV18 and TRBJ1-5; the D gene is possibly TRBD1 (6 bases). Trimming stripped 2 bases from V and 2 bases from J, with 13 bases between. The germline gives CDR1 KGHSH, CDR2 LQKENI. The CDR3 runs to 16 residues. CDR3 sequence reads: CASSPSGELGNQPQHF. DNA for the CDR3: TGTGCCAGCTCACCATCAGGGGAACTTGGCAATCAGCCCCAGCATTTT.

This clone was seen just once. The sample holds other DNA sequences that translate to the same CDR3. The chain recombines TRBV18 with TRBJ1-1; D call uncertain. This CDR3 is built from 14 residues. V was cut by 1 base and J by 0 bases, with 6 bases left in between. Germline V gene sequence: CDR1 KGHSH, CDR2 LQKENI. The CDR3 is CASSPQGMNTEAFF. CDR3 nucleotide sequence: TGTGCCAGCTCACCACAGGGCATGAACACTGAAGCTTTCTTT.

Regarding this clone: One base separates it from a far larger clone, so it is likely a read error. The chain recombines TRBV28 with TRBJ2-6; D not resolved. Germline V gene sequence: CDR1 MDHEN, CDR2 SYDVKM. This CDR3 is built from 16 residues. The CDR3 reads CANSYSGISGANVLTF. The CDR3 nucleotides are TGTGCCAACAGTTACTCCGGTATCTCTGGGGCCAACGTCCTGACTTTC.

This clone came up a few times. The chain joins TRBV9 to TRBJ2-7; TRBD2 might be the D (5 bases). The ends were cut back, 0 bases at V and 0 bases at J, with 7 bases in the middle. Per the germline V gene, CDR1 is SGDLS and CDR2 is YYNGEE. This CDR3 region has 14 residues. CDR3 in DNA: TGTGCCAGCAGCGTAGATGGGAGCTCCTACGAGCAGTACTTC. Its translation is CASSVDGSSYEQYF.

The gene calls are TRBV13 and TRBJ2-7, with 8 bases that match TRBD2. The CDR3 length is 15 residues. In germline, CDR1 is PRHDT, CDR2 FYEKMQ (reference sequence). The V segment lost 4 bases and the J segment 3 bases; nucleotides outside the gene matches: 8. The CDR3 reads CASSYSGIPIYEQYF. The CDR3 nucleotides read TGTGCCAGCAGCTATAGCGGGATCCCAATCTACGAGCAGTACTTC.

This chain uses TRBV7-9 with TRBJ1-2; D remains unclear. The CDR3 loop spans 13 amino acids. Trimming took off 5 bases at V and 5 bases at J, with 12 bases between the two ends. Germline lookup yields CDR1 SEHNR and CDR2 FQNEAQ (reference sequence). The CDR3 region is CASSPEGPYGYTF. The CDR3 DNA is TGTGCCAGCAGCCCAGAAGGTCCTTATGGCTACACCTTC. Full variable domain (remainder filled in from reference TRBV7-9 and TRBJ1-2): DTGVSQNPRHKITKRGQNVTFRCDPISEHNRLYWYRQTLGQGPEFLTYFQNEAQLEKSRLLSDRFSAERPKGSFSTLEIQRTEQGDSAMYLCASSPEGPYGYTFGSGTRLTVV.

The V call is TRBV10-3, the J call TRBJ2-1, with TRBD1 as a possible D gene (6 bases). The CDR3 runs 13 residues. CDR1 ENHRY and CDR2 SYGVKD come from the germline V gene. Trimming shortened V by 6 bases and J by 8 bases, and 14 bases separated the two germline ends. The CDR3 bases are TGTGCCATCAGAGACATGGACAGAGATGAGCAGTTCTTC. It translates to CAIRDMDRDEQFF.

This clone has a single count. J is TRBJ2-7 and V is TRBV7-2; 11 bases agree with TRBD1. V dropped 4 bases and J dropped 5; count of bases not matched to a gene: 1. CDR1 SGHTA and CDR2 FQGNSA come from the germline V gene. CDR3 length: 13 residues. CDR3 residues: CASSSDRGHEQYF. DNA of the CDR3: TGTGCCAGCAGCTCGGACAGGGGGCACGAGCAGTACTTC.

This clone was seen only a few times. This sequence joins TRBV7-2 and TRBJ2-3; TRBD2 matches 10 bases. Trimming took 5 bases from V and 2 from J; bases not matched to a gene: 4. The CDR3 is 15 amino acids. The germline V gene encodes CDR1 SGHTA and CDR2 FQGNSA. CDR3 sequence (DNA): TGTGCCAGCAGCAGACTAGCGGGCTTCACAGATACGCAGTATTTT. Its protein is CASSRLAGFTDTQYF. Combining the CDR3 with reference TRBV7-2 and TRBJ2-3 gives the whole variable domain GAGVSQSPSNKVTEKGKDVELRCDPISGHTALYWYRQSLGQGLEFLIYFQGNSAPDKSGLPSDRFSAERTGGSVSTLTIQRTQQEDSAVYLCASSRLAGFTDTQYFGPGTRLTVL.

The chain combines TRBV7-9 with TRBJ1-1; 7 bases are a match to TRBD1. CDR3 length: 14 residues. Germline CDR1 reads SEHNR; CDR2 reads FQNEAQ (reference sequence). With V trimmed by 1 base and J by 7 bases, 6 bases remained unmatched. CDR3 sequence reads: CASSLGQGEGEAFF. In nucleotides, the CDR3 is TGTGCCAGCAGCTTAGGACAGGGAGAGGGTGAAGCTTTCTTT.

CDR3 nucleotide sequence: TGCGCCAGCAGCCGGGGTCCCCAAGAGACCCAGTACTTC. It encodes CASSRGPQETQYF. The chain has TRBV5-1 and TRBJ2-5; tentative D call: TRBD2 (5 bases). Germline V gives CDR1 SGHRS, CDR2 YFSETQ. CDR3 length: 13 residues. V was clipped by 4 bases and J by 1 base, with 8 bases between them.